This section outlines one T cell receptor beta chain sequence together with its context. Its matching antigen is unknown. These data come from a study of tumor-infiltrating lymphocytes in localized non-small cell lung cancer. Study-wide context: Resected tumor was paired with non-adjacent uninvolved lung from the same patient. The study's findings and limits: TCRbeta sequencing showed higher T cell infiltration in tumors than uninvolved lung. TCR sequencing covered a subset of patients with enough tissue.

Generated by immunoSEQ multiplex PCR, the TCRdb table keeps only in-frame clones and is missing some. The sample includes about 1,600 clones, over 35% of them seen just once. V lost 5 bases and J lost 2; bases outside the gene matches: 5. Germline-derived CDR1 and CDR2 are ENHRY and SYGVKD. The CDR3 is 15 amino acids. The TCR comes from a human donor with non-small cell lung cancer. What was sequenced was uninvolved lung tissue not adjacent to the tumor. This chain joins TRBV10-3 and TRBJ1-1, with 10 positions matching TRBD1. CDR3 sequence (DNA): TGTGCCATCAGTTCGACAGGGGGCCCTAACACTGAAGCTTTCTTT. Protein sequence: CAISSTGGPNTEAFF.